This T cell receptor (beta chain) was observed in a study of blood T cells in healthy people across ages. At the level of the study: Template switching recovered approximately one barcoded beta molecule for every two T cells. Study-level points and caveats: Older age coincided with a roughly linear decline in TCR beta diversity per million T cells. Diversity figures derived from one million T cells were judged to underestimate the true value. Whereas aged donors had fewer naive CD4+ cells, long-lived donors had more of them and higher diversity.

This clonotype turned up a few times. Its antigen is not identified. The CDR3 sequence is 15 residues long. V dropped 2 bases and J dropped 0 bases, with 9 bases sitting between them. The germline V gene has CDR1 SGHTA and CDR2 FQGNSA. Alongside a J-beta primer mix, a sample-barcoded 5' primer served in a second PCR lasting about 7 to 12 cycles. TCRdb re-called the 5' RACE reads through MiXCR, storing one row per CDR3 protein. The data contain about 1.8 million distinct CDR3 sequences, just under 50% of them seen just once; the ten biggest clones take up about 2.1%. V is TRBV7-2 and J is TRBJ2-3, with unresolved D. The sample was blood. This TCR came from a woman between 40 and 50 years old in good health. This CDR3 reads CASSLYSASTDTQYF. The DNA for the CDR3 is TGTGCCAGCAGCTTATACAGTGCTAGCACAGATACGCAGTATTTT.